The sequence of this T cell receptor beta chain was determined in a study of T cells in Graves' hyperthyroidism and ophthalmopathy. To note about this clonotype: Antigen specificity is unknown.

The CDR3 regions of TCR beta were amplified from RNA transcripts. The HTBI primer set was used in a first-round RT-PCR of the TCR CDR3. TCRdb fed the multiplex PCR reads into MiXCR, producing one record per CDR3 protein. The table records around 480,000 distinct CDR3 sequences, approximately 15% of them present only once. V gave up 2 bases and J gave up 1 base, with 14 bases separating them. The CDR3 runs to 15 residues. Germline V lookup: CDR1 DFQATT, CDR2 SNEGSKA (reference sequence). Clinical symptoms, serum thyroxine, TRAb, thyroid ultrasound and orbital computed tomography established diagnosis. Overall study results and limits: Blood shared most expanded thyroid clonotypes above 0.001.

This TCR was sampled from a woman younger than 30 with Graves' hyperthyroidism. The rearrangement links TRBV20-1 to TRBJ1-2, with a weak D call TRBD1 (6 bases). The sequenced sample was blood. In DNA form, the CDR3 reads TGCAGTGCTAGACGGCCACAGGGCATTAACTATGGCTACACCTTC. It translates to CSARRPQGINYGYTF.